A selection of T cell receptor beta chains follows, all from one sample in a study of patients and donors after allogeneic stem cell transplantation. TCRdb fed the RT-PCR reads into MiXCR, producing one record per CDR3 protein. The table includes under 200,000 distinct CDR3 sequences, over 25% detected once. Sequencing was performed on blood, either unsorted or a sorted T cell fraction (not recorded which). These TCRs come from a human donor who was either an allogeneic HSCT recipient or a stem cell or donor lymphocyte infusion donor (not recorded which). It is not recorded whose cells these are; they may come from a transplant donor. CDR3s leave out the opening cysteine and the closing phenylalanine or tryptophan. Each record gives: V gene, J gene, CDR3 protein.

v_call: TRBV20-1
j_call: TRBJ1-4
cdr3_aa: SAQGSTNEKLF

v_call: TRBV29-1
j_call: TRBJ1-2
cdr3_aa: SAAGVHYGYT

v_call: TRBV25-1
j_call: TRBJ2-2
cdr3_aa: ASSGRGTGELF

v_call: TRBV5-1
j_call: TRBJ2-3
cdr3_aa: ASSLDWGSTDTQY

v_call: TRBV20-1
j_call: TRBJ1-2
cdr3_aa: SARKTVDYGYT

v_call: TRBV7-9
j_call: TRBJ2-1
cdr3_aa: ASSLDRGQF

v_call: TRBV9
j_call: TRBJ2-7
cdr3_aa: ASSVVPDTFYEQY

v_call: TRBV29-1
j_call: TRBJ2-7
cdr3_aa: SAGAGLYEQY

v_call: TRBV4-3
j_call: TRBJ1-5
cdr3_aa: ASSQDLMDNQPQH

v_call: TRBV10-3
j_call: TRBJ1-3
cdr3_aa: AISEVQGRRNTIY

v_call: TRBV6-5
j_call: TRBJ1-1
cdr3_aa: ASSYVGRWNTEAF

v_call: TRBV28
j_call: TRBJ1-2
cdr3_aa: ASSPTGRFGYT

v_call: TRBV29-1
j_call: TRBJ2-7
cdr3_aa: SVVRGGARYEQY

v_call: TRBV19
j_call: TRBJ2-3
cdr3_aa: ASSQPFAAGGYTDTQY

v_call: TRBV14
j_call: TRBJ1-2
cdr3_aa: ASSPGRKYGYT

v_call: TRBV29-1
j_call: TRBJ1-2
cdr3_aa: SVEDLPLYGYT

v_call: TRBV12-3/TRBV12-4
j_call: TRBJ2-7
cdr3_aa: ASSSEGGPYEQY

v_call: TRBV4-2
j_call: TRBJ1-1
cdr3_aa: ASSQDPSEGAF

v_call: TRBV10-2
j_call: TRBJ1-5
cdr3_aa: ASSEPTGHFNQPQH

v_call: TRBV12-3/TRBV12-4
j_call: TRBJ2-2
cdr3_aa: ASSRSNTGELF

v_call: TRBV20-1
j_call: TRBJ2-6
cdr3_aa: SARGSTGANVLT

v_call: TRBV7-6
j_call: TRBJ1-1
cdr3_aa: ASSLEGQTMNTEAF

v_call: TRBV6-2/TRBV6-3
j_call: TRBJ2-1
cdr3_aa: ASSSGRASEQF

v_call: TRBV20-1
j_call: TRBJ2-1
cdr3_aa: GEREGAHEQF

v_call: TRBV25-1
j_call: TRBJ2-5
cdr3_aa: ASRNSWGGAWETQY

v_call: TRBV20-1
j_call: TRBJ1-1
cdr3_aa: RSTMNTEAF

v_call: TRBV4-3
j_call: TRBJ2-1
cdr3_aa: ASSQEEDYMNEQF

v_call: TRBV12-3/TRBV12-4
j_call: TRBJ1-2
cdr3_aa: ASSPGTGRYYGYT

v_call: TRBV4-3
j_call: TRBJ1-4
cdr3_aa: ASSQEGHDREKLF

v_call: TRBV7-2
j_call: TRBJ1-1
cdr3_aa: ASSRRDLLEAF

v_call: TRBV20-1
j_call: TRBJ1-4
cdr3_aa: SARGQLNEKLF

v_call: TRBV20-1
j_call: TRBJ1-6
cdr3_aa: SAPYRVNNSPLH

v_call: TRBV7-2
j_call: TRBJ2-6
cdr3_aa: ASSFTTGATSGANVLT

v_call: TRBV12-3/TRBV12-4
j_call: TRBJ2-4
cdr3_aa: ASSLVRQFLAKNIQY

v_call: TRBV5-1
j_call: TRBJ2-5
cdr3_aa: ASSLAEDGYETQY

v_call: TRBV12-3/TRBV12-4
j_call: TRBJ2-7
cdr3_aa: ASSFGGGEQY